This T cell receptor beta chain originates from a study of T cells after yellow fever vaccination. Study information: The authors prepared low-cell-number fractions using SMART-Seq v4 Ultra Low Input.

TCRdb reanalysed the 5' RACE reads using MiXCR and keeps one entry per CDR3 protein. This table holds about 150,000 distinct CDR3 sequences, 5.5% to 7.5% found once. This clonotype originated in a man aged 18 to 30 who received the YFV17D yellow fever vaccine. The sample consisted of CD4+ T cells sorted from PBMCs, taken on the day of the first yellow fever vaccination.

CDR3 in amino acids: CASNDPLKRGEYEQFF. DNA of the CDR3: TGTGCCAGCAACGACCCTTTAAAGCGGGGGGAATATGAGCAGTTCTTC. The chain combines TRBV6-2 or TRBV6-3 with TRBJ2-1; TRBD2 aligns across 9 bases. Germline trimming cut 7 bases from V and 8 bases from J; bases unmatched to any gene: 15. Germline V gene data show CDR1 as MNHEY and CDR2 as SVGEGT. The CDR3 has 16 amino acids.